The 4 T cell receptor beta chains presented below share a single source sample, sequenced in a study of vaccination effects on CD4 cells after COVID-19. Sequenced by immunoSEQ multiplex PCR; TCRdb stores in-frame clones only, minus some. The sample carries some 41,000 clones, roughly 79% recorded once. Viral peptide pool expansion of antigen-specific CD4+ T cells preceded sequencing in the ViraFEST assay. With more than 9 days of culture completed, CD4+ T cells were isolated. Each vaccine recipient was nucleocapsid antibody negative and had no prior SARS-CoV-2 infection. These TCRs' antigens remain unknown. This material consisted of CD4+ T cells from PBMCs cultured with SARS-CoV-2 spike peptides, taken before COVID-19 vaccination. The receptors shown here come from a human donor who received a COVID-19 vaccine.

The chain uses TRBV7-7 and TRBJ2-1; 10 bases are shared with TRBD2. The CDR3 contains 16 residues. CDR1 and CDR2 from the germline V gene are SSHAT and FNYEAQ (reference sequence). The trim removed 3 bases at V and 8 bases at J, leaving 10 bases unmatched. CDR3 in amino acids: CASSFPSAGGGDEQFF. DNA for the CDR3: TGTGCCAGCAGCTTCCCGTCAGCGGGGGGGGGCGATGAGCAGTTCTTC. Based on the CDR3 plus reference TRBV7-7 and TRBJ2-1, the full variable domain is GAGVSQSPRYKVTKRGQDVTLRCDPISSHATLYWYQQALGQGPEFLTYFNYEAQPDKSGLPSDRFSAERPEGSISTLTIQRTEQRDSAMYRCASSFPSAGGGDEQFFGPGTRLTVL.

The CDR3, as DNA: TGTGCCAGCACCGTCGGGATCCCCACACGCGAGCAGTACGTC. As protein: CASTVGIPTREQYV. The chain joins TRBV2 to TRBJ2-7, with D possibly TRBD2 on 5 matching bases. The V end lost 7 bases, the J end lost 6 bases, and 19 bases lay between the germline ends. CDR3 length: 14 residues. Germline CDR1 reads SNHLY; CDR2 reads FYNNEI.

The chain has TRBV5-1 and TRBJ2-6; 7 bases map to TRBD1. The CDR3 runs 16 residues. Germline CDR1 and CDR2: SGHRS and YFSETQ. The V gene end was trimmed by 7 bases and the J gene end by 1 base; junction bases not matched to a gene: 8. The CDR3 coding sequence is TGCGCCAGCCAGAGGTCGACAGGGTCTGGGGCCAACGTCCTGACTTTC. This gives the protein CASQRSTGSGANVLTF. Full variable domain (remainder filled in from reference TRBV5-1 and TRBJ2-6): KAGVTQTPRYLIKTRGQQVTLSCSPISGHRSVSWYQQTPGQGLQFLFEYFSETQRNKGNFPGRFSGRQFSNSRSEMNVSTLELGDSALYLCASQRSTGSGANVLTFGAGSRLTVL.

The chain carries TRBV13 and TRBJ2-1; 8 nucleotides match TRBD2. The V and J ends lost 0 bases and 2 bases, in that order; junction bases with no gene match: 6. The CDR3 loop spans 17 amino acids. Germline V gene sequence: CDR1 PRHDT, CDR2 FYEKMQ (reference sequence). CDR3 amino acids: CASSLGRGGPPYNEQFF. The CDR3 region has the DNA TGTGCCAGCAGCTTAGGTCGGGGGGGGCCCCCCTACAATGAGCAGTTCTTC.